What follows are 10 T cell receptor beta chains derived from one specimen sequenced in a study of T-cell memory formation after mild COVID-19. Each CDR3 protein gets one entry after TCRdb re-called the 5' RACE reads with MiXCR. The sample comprises about 400,000 distinct CDR3 sequences, 16% of which are singletons, and roughly 21% rests with the top ten. Specimen: PBMCs or a T cell subset sorted from them (not recorded which). The source of these receptors is a man between 18 and 35 years old who had mild COVID-19 (a few samples of this study predate the infection). Cell type and time point are not known.

The rearrangement joins TRBV29-1 to TRBJ1-3; the D is unclear. The germline gives CDR1 SQVTM, CDR2 ANQGSEA. The CDR3 is made up of 13 amino acids. V was clipped by 4 bases and J by 6 bases, with 13 bases between them. CDR3 protein: CSVAAVTENTIYF. The CDR3, as DNA: TGCAGCGTTGCCGCGGTAACCGAAAACACCATATATTTT.

This CDR3 is CAISERRGDQETQYF. The DNA of the CDR3 is TGTGCCATCAGTGAGCGTCGGGGGGACCAAGAGACCCAGTACTTC. This chain joins TRBV10-3 and TRBJ2-5; 7 bases match TRBD2. With 2 bases clipped from V and 0 bases from J, the junction kept 3 bases outside the gene matches. CDR3 size: 15 residues. The germline V gene has CDR1 ENHRY and CDR2 SYGVKD.

This clonotype was seen more than once but under ten times. V usage is TRBV5-1 and J usage is TRBJ1-1, with no clear D. V was shortened by 0 bases and J by 5 bases, with 11 bases between the two germline ends. The CDR3 is made up of 14 amino acids. CDR1 SGHRS and CDR2 YFSETQ come from the germline V gene. CDR3 nucleotides: TGCGCCAGCAGCTTGGCCTGGGGAGAAACTGAAGCTTTCTTT. Protein: CASSLAWGETEAFF. Filled out from reference TRBV5-1 and TRBJ1-1, the complete variable domain reads KAGVTQTPRYLIKTRGQQVTLSCSPISGHRSVSWYQQTPGQGLQFLFEYFSETQRNKGNFPGRFSGRQFSNSRSEMNVSTLELGDSALYLCASSLAWGETEAFFGQGTRLTVV.

The chain is built from TRBV29-1 and TRBJ1-2; D is possibly TRBD1 (6 bases). The CDR3 runs 14 residues. Germline V gene sequence: CDR1 SQVTM, CDR2 ANQGSEA. Deletions cut 6 bases from V and 0 bases from J, with 14 bases between. DNA for the CDR3: TGCAGCGTCAAGGGGGACAAAACTAACTATGGCTACACCTTC. Protein: CSVKGDKTNYGYTF.

CDR3 bases: TGTGCCAGCAGTTTAAATTCAGGGAAGGACGAGCAGTACTTC. Its translation is CASSLNSGKDEQYF. The chain uses TRBV28 and TRBJ2-7, with TRBD1 as a possible D gene (5 bases). The V gene's germline CDR1 is MDHEN and CDR2 SYDVKM. Trimming removed 2 bases at V and 5 bases at J, with 13 bases between. The CDR3 has 14 residues.

This clonotype has a count of ten or more. The chain links TRBV5-1 to TRBJ1-1; 8 bases align to TRBD1. Germline loops: CDR1 SGHRS, CDR2 YFSETQ. The CDR3 runs 16 residues. The V gene end was trimmed by 2 bases and the J gene end by 5 bases; junction bases not matched to a gene: 11. The CDR3 DNA reads as TGCGCCAGCAGCTTTTCTTCAGGGGGCATGAGGACTGAAGCTTTCTTT. As protein: CASSFSSGGMRTEAFF.

In its sample, this clonotype was seen a few times. The V call is TRBV3-1, the J call TRBJ1-1, with D hard to call. Germline lookup yields CDR1 LGHDT and CDR2 YNNKEL (reference sequence). CDR3 size: 12 residues. Trimming shortened V by 4 bases and J by 6 bases, and 9 bases separated the two germline ends. The CDR3 coding sequence is TGTGCCAGCAGCCTTTTTGGGGCTGAAGCTTTCTTT. Its translation: CASSLFGAEAFF.

This clonotype was detected a few times. The junction and the germline gene differ at one end; a read error may be behind it. V usage is TRBV7-7 and J usage is TRBJ2-3; 8 bases match TRBD2. CDR1 and CDR2 (germline): SSHAT, FNYEAQ (reference sequence). This CDR3 is built from 17 residues. For the CDR3, the DNA is TGTGCTAGCAGCTTAGGTCCCCCGGGAGGGAATACTGATACGCAGTATTTT. This translates into CASSLGPPGGNTDTQYF.

This clonotype was detected a few times. The J gene is TRBJ2-5, the V gene TRBV5-6; D uncertain. V lost 4 bases and J lost 4, with 14 bases in between. The CDR3 contains 14 residues. CDR1 is SGHDT and CDR2 is YYEEEE in the germline V gene. CDR3 in amino acids: CASSEARRLETQYF. CDR3 sequence (DNA): TGTGCCAGCAGCGAAGCCCGGCGCCTAGAGACCCAGTACTTC.

This clonotype has a count of ten or more. The rearrangement joins TRBV6-2 or TRBV6-3 to TRBJ2-7; D is perhaps TRBD1 or TRBD2 (6 bases each). The CDR3 is made up of 12 amino acids. Germline CDR1 is MNHEY and CDR2 is SVGEGT. V shed 7 bases and J shed 7 bases, with 14 bases lying between them. CDR3 sequence reads: CASNNGGEEQYV. DNA of the CDR3: TGTGCCAGCAACAACGGGGGCGAAGAGCAGTACGTC.